This passage covers 18 T cell receptor beta chains from one sample sequenced in a study of OX40 agonist ivuxolimab in advanced cancers. Sequenced by immunoSEQ multiplex PCR; TCRdb stores in-frame clones only, minus some. The sample yields about 50,000 clones, approximately 80% seen once. Sequences were derived from CD4+ or CD8+ T cells sorted from blood, sampled in a trial of the OX40 agonist ivuxolimab. The receptor set was obtained from an adult with an advanced solid tumor such as melanoma, head and neck, liver or kidney cancer.

The chain combines TRBV4-3 with TRBJ1-6, with a tentative D call TRBD1 (5 bases). The CDR3 contains 15 residues. Trimming took off 0 bases at V and 12 bases at J, with 15 bases between the two ends. Germline V CDR1 and CDR2: LGHNA, YSLEER. The CDR3 loop reads CASSQEGGARLPLHF. The CDR3 bases are TGCGCCAGCAGCCAAGAAGGAGGGGCACGACTACCCCTCCACTTT.

The chain carries TRBV12-2 and TRBJ1-2. TRBV12-2 is marked as a pseudogene. The CDR3 extends over 15 amino acids. The DNA of the CDR3 is TGTGCAAGTCGCTTCAAGGAAAAGGGACTTCTTGGCTACACCTTC. Translated, it gives CASRFKEKGLLGYTF.

The V and J genes are TRBV28 and TRBJ1-5; 9 bases align to TRBD1. With V trimmed by 2 bases and J by 0 bases, 5 bases remained unmatched. Germline V CDR1 and CDR2: MDHEN, SYDVKM. The CDR3 loop spans 17 amino acids. CDR3: CASSLEGTGYSNQPQHF. The DNA of the CDR3 is TGTGCCAGCAGTTTAGAGGGGACAGGGTATAGCAATCAGCCCCAGCATTTT.

The CDR3 bases are TGCGCCAGCAGCTCCCTCGTGGGACAGGGGTCCGGCTACACCTTC. Protein: CASSSLVGQGSGYTF. The V gene is TRBV5-1, the J gene TRBJ1-2, with 10 bases fitting TRBD1. Germline V gene lookup returns CDR1 SGHRS and CDR2 YFSETQ. This CDR3 region has 15 residues. V shed 3 bases and J 8 bases; nucleotides not matched to a gene: 10. Using reference TRBV5-1 and TRBJ1-2 for the parts outside the CDR3, the full variable domain is KAGVTQTPRYLIKTRGQQVTLSCSPISGHRSVSWYQQTPGQGLQFLFEYFSETQRNKGNFPGRFSGRQFSNSRSEMNVSTLELGDSALYLCASSSLVGQGSGYTFGSGTRLTVV.

The V call is TRBV18, the J call TRBJ2-1; 11 nucleotides agree with TRBD2. Germline-derived CDR1 and CDR2 are KGHSH and LQKENI. The length of the CDR3 is 17 residues. Losses at the gene ends were 3 bases for V and 4 bases for J; bases not matched to a gene: 8. The CDR3 nucleotides are TGTGCCAGCTCACCTAACTCCGGGACTAGCGGTTACAATGAGCAGTTCTTC. Residues: CASSPNSGTSGYNEQFF.

The chain uses TRBV7-9 and TRBJ2-2; no reliable D call. V lost 5 bases and J lost 8, with 12 bases in between. Germline assignment: CDR1 SEHNR and CDR2 FQNEAQ (reference sequence). The CDR3 loop spans 13 amino acids. The CDR3: CASSPDRFGELFF. The CDR3 DNA is TGTGCCAGCAGCCCGGACCGCTTTGGGGAGCTGTTTTTT.

The chain has TRBV5-1 and TRBJ1-1; TRBD1 matches at 10 bases. Losses at the gene ends were 1 base for V and 5 bases for J; bases not matched to a gene: 5. CDR3 length: 15 residues. Germline assignment: CDR1 SGHRS and CDR2 YFSETQ. Here the CDR3 DNA reads TGCGCCAGCAGCTTGTCCGGGACAGGGGAGACTGAAGCTTTCTTT. Translation: CASSLSGTGETEAFF.

CDR3 in DNA: TGTGCCAGCAGTCGGGACTCTTACAATGAGCAGTTCTTC. Amino acids: CASSRDSYNEQFF. The chain recombines TRBV28 with TRBJ2-1; TRBD2 might be the D (6 bases). The germline V and J ends were trimmed by 5 bases and 4 bases, with 9 bases remaining between them. The CDR3 is 13 amino acids. Germline assignment: CDR1 MDHEN and CDR2 SYDVKM.

This clone was seen a few times. The CDR3: CASSVATDTEAFF. CDR3 nucleotides: TGTGCCAGCAGCGTAGCTACCGACACTGAAGCTTTCTTT. The J gene is TRBJ1-1, the V gene TRBV9; D is unresolved. Trimming took off 0 bases at V and 3 bases at J, with 6 bases between the two ends. The germline gives CDR1 SGDLS, CDR2 YYNGEE. The length of the CDR3 is 13 residues.

This chain links TRBV7-9 with TRBJ1-2, with D perhaps matching TRBD1 (6 bases). Germline-derived CDR1 and CDR2 are SEHNR and FQNEAQ (reference sequence). The CDR3 spans 16 residues. V was clipped by 1 base and J by 4 bases, with 16 bases between them. DNA for the CDR3: TGTGCCAGCAGCTTAGGCAGGGGCCAACTGGGCTATGGCTACACCTTC. Its translation: CASSLGRGQLGYGYTF.

DNA for the CDR3: TGCGCCAGCAGCCACTCCGGACTAGCGGGAGGGCTCAGCACAGATACGCAGTATTTT. Translating gives CASSHSGLAGGLSTDTQYF. This rearrangement joins TRBV4-1 to TRBJ2-3; 15 bases agree with TRBD2. This CDR3 region has 19 residues. V was clipped by 3 bases and J by 0 bases; unmatched bases: 7. CDR1 and CDR2 (germline): MGHRA, YSYEKL.

To note about this clone: The conserved closing phenylalanine or tryptophan is absent in this CDR3, likely reflecting a read error. CDR3 protein: CASSLNRGLGDYGYTL. Written as DNA, the CDR3 is TGTGCCAGCAGTTTGAACAGGGGGCTCGGTGACTATGGCTACACCCTC. This chain links TRBV6-5 with TRBJ1-2; TRBD1 aligns across 9 bases. J lost 3 bases, V lost 4 bases, and 9 bases had no gene match. From germline, CDR1 is MNHEY and CDR2 SVGAGI. The CDR3 totals 16 residues.

This rearrangement joins TRBV4-1 to TRBJ1-3, with no clear D. V was pared by 1 base and J by 8 bases, with 6 bases between. Germline CDR1 and CDR2: MGHRA and YSYEKL. The CDR3 is 12 residues long. Written as DNA, the CDR3 is TGCGCCAGCAGCCAAGGGGTTGACACCATATATTTT. Protein sequence: CASSQGVDTIYF.

Only one count was recorded for this clone. This chain links TRBV9 with TRBJ2-1; 11 positions agree with TRBD2. This CDR3 comprises 16 residues. The ends lost 6 bases at V and 5 bases at J; junction bases unmatched: 10. Germline V gives CDR1 SGDLS, CDR2 YYNGEE. The CDR3 here is CASNARGTSGNNEQFF. The CDR3 region has the DNA TGTGCCAGCAACGCCCGGGGGACTAGCGGAAACAATGAGCAGTTCTTC.

The J gene is TRBJ1-2, the V gene TRBV7-8; 7 nucleotides agree with TRBD1. This CDR3 contains 14 residues. Germline V gives CDR1 SGHVS, CDR2 FQNEAQ. J lost 4 bases, V lost 1 base, and 3 bases had no gene match. The chain's CDR3 is CASSLEQGVYGYTF. CDR3 nucleotides: TGTGCCAGCAGCTTAGAGCAGGGGGTCTATGGCTACACCTTC.

The chain carries TRBV5-1 and TRBJ1-1; D unresolved. Germline V gives CDR1 SGHRS, CDR2 YFSETQ. This CDR3 contains 15 residues. The V end was cut by 3 bases, the J end by 8 bases, with 20 bases between. The CDR3 DNA reads TGCGCCAGCAGCTCTTCCGGGCCCGTTTTGGGGGAAGCTTTCTTT. Translation: CASSSSGPVLGEAFF.

The rearrangement links TRBV21-1 to TRBJ2-2; the D call TRBD1 from the table was never checked on the DNA. TRBV21-1 is a pseudogene segment. The CDR3 extends over 15 amino acids. CDR3 loop: CASSKVRGQIGELFF. DNA of the CDR3: TGTGCCAGCAGCAAAGTCAGGGGGCAAATCGGGGAGCTGTTTTTT.

The chain uses TRBV11-2 and TRBJ1-5; D gene uncertain. This CDR3 spans 12 amino acids. Germline V CDR1 and CDR2: SGHAT, FQNNGV. Trimming removed 1 base from V and 10 bases from J, with 8 bases in between. The CDR3 sequence is CASSLGPQPQHF. CDR3 sequence (DNA): TGTGCCAGCAGCTTAGGACCCCAACCCCAGCATTTT.